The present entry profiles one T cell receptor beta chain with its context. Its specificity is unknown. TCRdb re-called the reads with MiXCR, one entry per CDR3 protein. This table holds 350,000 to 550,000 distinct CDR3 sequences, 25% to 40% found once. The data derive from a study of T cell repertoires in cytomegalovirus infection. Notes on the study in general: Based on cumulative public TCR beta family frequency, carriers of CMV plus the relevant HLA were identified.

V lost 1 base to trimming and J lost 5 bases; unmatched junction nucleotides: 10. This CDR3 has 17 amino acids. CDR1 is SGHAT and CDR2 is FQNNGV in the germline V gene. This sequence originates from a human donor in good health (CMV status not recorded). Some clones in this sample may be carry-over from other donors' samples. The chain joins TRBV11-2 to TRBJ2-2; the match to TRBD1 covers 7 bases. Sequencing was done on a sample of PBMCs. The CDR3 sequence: CASSLVPTGRLTGELFF. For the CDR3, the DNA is TGTGCCAGCAGCTTAGTCCCGACAGGGCGACTGACCGGGGAGCTGTTTTTT.